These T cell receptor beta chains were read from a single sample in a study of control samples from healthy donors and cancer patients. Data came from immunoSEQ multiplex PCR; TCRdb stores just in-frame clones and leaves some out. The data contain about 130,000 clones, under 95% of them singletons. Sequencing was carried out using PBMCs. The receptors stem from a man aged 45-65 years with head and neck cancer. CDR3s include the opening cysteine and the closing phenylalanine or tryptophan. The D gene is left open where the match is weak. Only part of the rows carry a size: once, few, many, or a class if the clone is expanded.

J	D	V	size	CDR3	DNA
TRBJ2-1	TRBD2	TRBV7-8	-	CASSLAVSGGPTDEQFF	TGTGCCAGCAGCTTAGCGGTGAGCGGGGGACCAACGGATGAGCAGTTCTTC
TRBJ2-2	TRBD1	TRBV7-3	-	CASSLTGQANTGELFF	TGTGCCAGCAGCTTAACGGGACAGGCGAACACCGGGGAGCTGTTTTTT
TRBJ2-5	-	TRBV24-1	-	CATSDPGLRETQYF	TGTGCCACCAGTGATCCCGGGCTCAGGGAGACCCAGTACTTC
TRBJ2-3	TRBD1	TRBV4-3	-	CASSLVSTGVDTDTQYF	TGCGCCAGCAGCCTAGTATCAACAGGGGTTGACACAGATACGCAGTATTTT
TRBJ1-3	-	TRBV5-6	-	CASRLGMSGNTIYF	TGTGCCAGCAGACTCGGGATGTCTGGAAACACCATATATTTT
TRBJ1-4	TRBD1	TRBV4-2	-	CASSQSGQGSEKLFF	TGTGCCAGCAGCCAGTCGGGACAGGGGTCCGAAAAACTGTTTTTT
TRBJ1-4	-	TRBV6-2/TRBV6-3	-	CASSWRVSEKLFF	TGTGCCAGCAGTTGGAGGGTGAGCGAAAAACTGTTTTTT
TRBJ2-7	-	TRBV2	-	CASSNTGISYEQYF	TGTGCCAGCAGTAACACAGGGATCTCCTACGAGCAGTACTTC
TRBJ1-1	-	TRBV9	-	CLSRPPSNTEAFF	TGTCTCAGTAGGCCACCTTCGAACACTGAAGCTTTCTTT
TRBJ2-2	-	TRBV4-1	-	CASSQETLNTGELFF	TGCGCCAGCAGCCAAGAAACCTTGAACACCGGGGAGCTGTTTTTT
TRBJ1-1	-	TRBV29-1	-	CSVIGMSRDQSGNTEAFF	TGCAGCGTAATTGGTATGAGCCGGGACCAATCGGGGAACACTGAAGCTTTCTTT
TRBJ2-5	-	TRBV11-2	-	CASSYTQTQYF	TGTGCCAGCAGTTATACCCAGACCCAGTACTTC
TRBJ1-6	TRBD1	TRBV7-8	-	CASSLVGQGGSPLHF	TGTGCCAGCAGCTTGGTCGGACAGGGCGGTTCACCCCTCCACTTT
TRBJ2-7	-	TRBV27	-	CASSPLAEVYEQYF	TGTGCCAGCAGTCCACTCGCGGAGGTCTACGAGCAGTACTTC
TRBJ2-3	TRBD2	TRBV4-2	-	CASSKTSGGADTQYF	TGTGCCAGCAGCAAGACTAGCGGGGGCGCAGATACGCAGTATTTT
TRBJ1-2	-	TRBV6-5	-	CASSSPNYGYTF	TGTGCCAGCAGTTCGCCGAACTATGGCTACACCTTC
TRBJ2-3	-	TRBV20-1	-	CSALWGDTQYF	TGCAGTGCCCTTTGGGGAGATACGCAGTATTTT
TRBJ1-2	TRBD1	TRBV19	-	CASSTNHILGQGARGYTF	TGTGCCAGTAGTACAAACCACATTCTCGGACAGGGGGCAAGGGGCTACACCTTC
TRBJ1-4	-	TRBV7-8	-	CASSLGVRFNEKLFF	TGTGCCAGCAGCTTAGGAGTAAGGTTTAATGAAAAACTGTTTTTT
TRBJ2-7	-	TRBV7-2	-	CASSPDLNRVKYF	TGTGCCAGCAGTCCGGACCTAAATAGGGTGAAGTACTTC
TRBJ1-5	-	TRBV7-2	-	CASRIGGDNQPQHF	TGTGCCAGCAGGATAGGTGGAGACAATCAGCCCCAGCATTTT
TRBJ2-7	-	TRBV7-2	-	CASSWVGGPGNEQYF	TGTGCCAGCAGCTGGGTCGGCGGCCCGGGAAACGAGCAGTACTTC
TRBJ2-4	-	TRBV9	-	CASSVDPGRGKNIQYF	TGTGCCAGCAGCGTAGATCCAGGGCGAGGCAAAAACATTCAGTACTTC
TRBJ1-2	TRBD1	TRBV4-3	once	CATSKTGLSGGYTF	TGCGCCACATCAAAGACAGGGTTGTCAGGTGGCTACACCTTC
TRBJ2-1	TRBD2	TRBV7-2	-	CASSSIAGYNEQFF	TGTGCCAGCAGCTCGATAGCGGGGTACAATGAGCAGTTCTTC
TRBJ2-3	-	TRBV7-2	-	CASSLGVALGTDTQYF	TGTGCCAGCAGCTTAGGGGTGGCGTTGGGCACAGATACGCAGTATTTT
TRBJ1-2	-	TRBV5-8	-	CVSISRYGYTF	TGTGTCAGCATATCCCGCTATGGCTACACCTTC
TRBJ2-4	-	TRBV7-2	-	CASSLWADNTKNIQYF	TGTGCCAGCAGCTTATGGGCCGACAACACCAAAAACATTCAGTACTTC
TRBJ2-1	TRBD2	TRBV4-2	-	CASSRAGGPDEQFF	TGTGCCAGCAGCCGAGCGGGGGGGCCGGATGAGCAGTTCTTC
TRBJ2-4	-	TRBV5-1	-	CASSPVGGQGIQYF	TGCGCCAGCAGCCCCGTGGGCGGCCAGGGCATTCAGTACTTC
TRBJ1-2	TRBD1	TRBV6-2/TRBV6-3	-	CASSYGQGEGYTF	TGTGCCAGCAGTTACGGACAGGGTGAAGGCTACACCTTC
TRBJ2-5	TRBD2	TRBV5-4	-	CASSPGTSGATQYF	TGTGCCAGCAGCCCCGGGACTAGCGGTGCCACCCAGTACTTC
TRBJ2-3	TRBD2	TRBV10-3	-	CAISDLAGLTDTQYF	TGTGCCATCAGTGACCTAGCGGGCCTCACAGATACGCAGTATTTT
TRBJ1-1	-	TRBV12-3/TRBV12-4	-	CASTGRGPRAFF	TGTGCCAGCACCGGGAGGGGACCCCGAGCTTTCTTT
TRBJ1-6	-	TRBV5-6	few	CASSLERSYNSPLHF	TGTGCCAGCAGCTTGGAGCGCTCCTATAATTCACCCCTCCACTTT
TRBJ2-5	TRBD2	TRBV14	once	CASSQAASGLPQETQYF	TGTGCCAGCAGCCAAGCCGCGTCGGGACTACCCCAAGAGACCCAGTACTTC
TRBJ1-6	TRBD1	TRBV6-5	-	CASSYDGTGNSPLHF	TGTGCCAGCAGTTACGACGGGACAGGGAATTCACCTCTCCACTTT
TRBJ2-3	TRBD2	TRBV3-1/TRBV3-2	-	CASSQGETSGAQYF	TGTGCCAGCAGCCAAGGGGAGACTAGCGGGGCCCAGTATTTT
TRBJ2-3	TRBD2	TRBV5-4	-	CASSTDPREADTQYF	TGTGCCAGCAGCACGGACCCGCGGGAGGCAGATACGCAGTATTTT
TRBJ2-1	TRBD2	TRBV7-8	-	CASSLGLAGGPNEQFF	TGTGCCAGCAGCTTAGGACTAGCGGGGGGGCCAAATGAGCAGTTCTTC
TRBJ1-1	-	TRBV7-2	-	CASSLVGYSTEAFF	TGTGCCAGCAGCTTAGTAGGGTATAGCACTGAAGCTTTCTTT
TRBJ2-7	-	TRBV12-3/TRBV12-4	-	CASSFSHSYEQYF	TGTGCCAGCAGTTTTTCTCACAGCTACGAGCAGTACTTC
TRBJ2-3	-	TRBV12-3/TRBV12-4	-	CASRRDTQYF	TGTGCCAGCAGAAGAGATACGCAGTATTTT
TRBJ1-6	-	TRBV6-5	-	CASRSRSSYNSPLHF	TGTGCCAGCAGATCAAGGAGCTCCTATAATTCACCCCTCCACTTT
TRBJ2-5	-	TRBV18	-	CASSPRGQETQYF	TGTGCCAGCTCACCACGTGGCCAAGAGACCCAGTACTTC